The 13 T cell receptor beta chains given below trace back to one sample, sequenced in a study of blood T cell repertoires in COVID-19. TCRdb keeps only in-frame clones here, not all; method: immunoSEQ multiplex PCR. The top ten hold more than 10% of the sample, which has 84,000 or so clones, 75% to 85% seen once. Sequencing used peripheral blood. These receptor sequences come from a woman in her forties with active or convalescent COVID-19.

This clone occurred a few times. The chain joins TRBV7-2 to TRBJ1-2; TRBD1 matches at 11 bases. After removal of 1 base from V and 4 bases from J, the junction contained 5 bases not matched to a gene. Per the germline V gene, CDR1 is SGHTA and CDR2 is FQGNSA. There are 16 residues in the CDR3. The CDR3 is CASSLVRTGGAYGYTF. The CDR3 DNA sequence: TGTGCCAGCAGCTTAGTACGGACAGGGGGCGCCTATGGCTACACCTTC.

This clone was counted a few times. The chain joins TRBV10-1 to TRBJ2-5; D perhaps matches TRBD1 (6 bases). Trimming shortened V by 5 bases and J by 5 bases, and 18 bases separated the two germline ends. The CDR3 is 15 amino acids. Germline V gene sequence: CDR1 WNHNN, CDR2 SYGVQD (reference sequence). Here the CDR3 reads CASSPQGIDSETQYF. In DNA form, the CDR3 reads TGCGCCAGCAGTCCCCAGGGGATTGATTCGGAGACCCAGTACTTC.

J is TRBJ1-2 and V is TRBV4-1; a possible D gene is TRBD1 (5 bases). The V end lost 1 base, the J end lost 8 bases, and 20 bases lay between the germline ends. The germline CDR1 and CDR2 sequences are MGHRA and YSYEKL. The CDR3 is 16 amino acids. CDR3 DNA: TGCGCCAGCAGCCAAGGCTGGGGAGGGACCGGAGAGGGCTACACCTTC. Translation gives CASSQGWGGTGEGYTF.

The chain uses TRBV11-3 and TRBJ2-3, with D possibly matching TRBD2 (6 bases). With 1 base removed from V and 6 bases from J, the gap between germline ends came to 8 bases. CDR3 size: 13 residues. The germline gives CDR1 SGHNT, CDR2 YENEEA. The CDR3 spells CASSLAAGDTQYF. DNA for the CDR3: TGTGCCAGCAGCTTAGCCGCGGGGGATACGCAGTATTTT.

The chain joins TRBV9 to TRBJ1-4, with D hard to call. The CDR3 totals 15 residues. Germline assignment: CDR1 SGDLS and CDR2 YYNGEE. V was shortened by 3 bases and J by 6 bases, with 15 bases between the two germline ends. In DNA, the CDR3 is TGTGCCAGCAGCGCGCGGGCCAGGCCCGATGAAAAACTGTTTTTT. It specifies CASSARARPDEKLFF.

The genes are TRBV7-2 and TRBJ2-7; 11 bases fit TRBD1. V dropped 5 bases and J dropped 2; count of bases not matched to a gene: 11. There are 17 residues in the CDR3. Germline CDR1 is SGHTA and CDR2 is FQGNSA. Here the CDR3 reads CASSQRFGDRGTYEQYF. The CDR3 DNA reads TGTGCCAGCAGCCAAAGGTTTGGGGACAGGGGGACCTACGAGCAGTACTTC.

The chain combines TRBV18 with TRBJ2-7; the match to TRBD2 covers 7 bases. This CDR3 has 14 residues. V gave up 11 bases and J gave up 1 base; unmatched junction bases: 11. The germline V gene encodes CDR1 KGHSH and CDR2 LQKENI. The CDR3 DNA sequence: TGTGCCTCAGCTCAGGCTAGCGGTTCCTACGAGCAGTACTTC. Translated: CASAQASGSYEQYF. Together with reference TRBV18 and TRBJ2-7, the CDR3 gives the full variable domain: NAGVMQNPRHLVRRRGQEARLRCSPMKGHSHVYWYRQLPEEGLKFMVYLQKENIIDESGMPKERFSAEFPKEGPSILRIQQVVRGDSAAYFCASAQASGSYEQYFGPGTRLTVT.

The rearrangement uses TRBV7-9 and TRBJ2-7; 9 bases align to TRBD1. Looked up from germline, CDR1 is SEHNR and CDR2 is FQNEAQ (reference sequence). Germline trimming cut 3 bases from V and 1 base from J; bases unmatched to any gene: 4. The CDR3 spans 15 residues. The CDR3 here is CASSFGTGRSYEQYF. In nucleotides, the CDR3 is TGTGCCAGCAGCTTCGGGACAGGGAGGTCCTACGAGCAGTACTTC.

The table lists this clone with a count of one. The chain couples TRBV18 to TRBJ1-3; D is perhaps TRBD1 (6 bases). Trimming cost V 4 bases and J 0 bases, with 16 bases left between them. Germline V gene data show CDR1 as KGHSH and CDR2 as LQKENI. The CDR3 runs to 17 residues. The CDR3 DNA reads TGTGCCAGCTCACTAACAGGGTACATGGTCTCTGGAAACACCATATATTTT. This sequence encodes CASSLTGYMVSGNTIYF. Complete variable domain (other parts from reference TRBV18 and TRBJ1-3): NAGVMQNPRHLVRRRGQEARLRCSPMKGHSHVYWYRQLPEEGLKFMVYLQKENIIDESGMPKERFSAEFPKEGPSILRIQQVVRGDSAAYFCASSLTGYMVSGNTIYFGEGSWLTVV.

The chain carries TRBV18 and TRBJ1-1; D perhaps matches TRBD1 (5 bases). This CDR3 is built from 15 residues. Trimming removed 0 bases at V and 5 bases at J, with 13 bases between. The germline CDR1 and CDR2 sequences are KGHSH and LQKENI. CDR3 protein: CASSPPAPGRTEAFF. CDR3 in DNA: TGTGCCAGCTCACCACCAGCCCCAGGGCGGACTGAAGCTTTCTTT.

The CDR3: CASSLGTGKVEAFF. The CDR3 DNA is TGTGCCAGCAGTCTAGGGACAGGGAAAGTAGAAGCTTTCTTT. V is TRBV6-5 and J is TRBJ1-1; 9 positions match TRBD1. The V segment lost 5 bases and the J segment 8 bases; nucleotides outside the gene matches: 9. This CDR3 is 14 amino acids long. Germline assignment: CDR1 MNHEY and CDR2 SVGAGI.

There are a few counts of this clone. This chain joins TRBV6-5 and TRBJ2-7; 9 bases are a match to TRBD1. The CDR3 extends over 14 amino acids. CDR1 MNHEY and CDR2 SVGAGI come from the germline V gene. Trimming at V came to 5 bases and at J to 2 bases, leaving 4 bases not matched to a gene. The CDR3 loop reads CASSKTGGPYEQYF. CDR3 bases: TGTGCCAGCAGTAAGACAGGGGGGCCCTACGAGCAGTACTTC.

The chain combines TRBV10-3 with TRBJ2-3, with TRBD2 matching over 7 bases. Germline trimming cut 4 bases from V and 4 bases from J; bases unmatched to any gene: 11. Germline values: CDR1 ENHRY, CDR2 SYGVKD. This CDR3 is built from 16 residues. In DNA form, the CDR3 reads TGTGCCATCAGTGGCCCGTTGAGCGGGGACTCAGATACGCAGTATTTT. It codes for CAISGPLSGDSDTQYF.